The 28 T cell receptor beta chains reported below all come from one sample, sequenced in a study of T cells generated in artificial thymic organoids (dated by TCRdb to 2016 to 2017). Libraries came from 5' RACE. The sequencing machine was an Illumina MiSeq. Separate semi-nested PCR amplifications were run for the TCRalpha and TCRbeta libraries, using Advantage 2 and reverse primers located in the TRAC or TRBC constant regions. The public reads were reanalyzed by TCRdb: fastp trimming at Q25, MiXCR alignment, in-frame beta chains only. A single entry per CDR3 protein holds the most common genes and DNA from its merged rows. This sample gives thousands of distinct CDR3 sequences in total; about 16% of them show up just once. The ten largest clonotypes hold 1.4% of the sample. Sample: naive CD8+ T cells from the thymus. The cell subset or site label, read with the paper, signifies: CD3+TCRalphabeta+CD8SP T cells; for blood, CD45RO-CCR7+ naive CD8+ T cells. Receptors originate from a human donor who gave cord blood stem cells for thymic organoid culture, a cardiac surgery patient who gave postnatal thymus, or a blood donor (not recorded which).

The table lists this clonotype with a few counts. For the CDR3, the DNA is TGTGCCAGCAGCCAAACTTGGACAGGGGTAGATCAGCCCCAGCATTTT. It translates to CASSQTWTGVDQPQHF. The chain recombines TRBV4-2 with TRBJ1-5; 9 bases agree with TRBD1. The V and J ends lost 2 bases and 5 bases, in that order; junction bases with no gene match: 7. The germline gives CDR1 LGHNA, CDR2 YNFKEQ. The CDR3 runs 16 residues.

Details on this clonotype: Since a much larger clone is just one base distant, this may be a read error. The J gene is TRBJ1-4, the V gene TRBV12-3 or TRBV12-4; D gene ambiguous. With 6 bases removed from V and 7 bases from J, the gap between germline ends came to 9 bases. This CDR3 is built from 12 residues. CDR3: CASRAEGEKLFF. In nucleotides, the CDR3 is TGTGCCAGCAGGGCTGAAGGTGAAAAACTGTTTTTT.

To note about this clonotype: This may arise from a read error, as a much more abundant clone is one base away. The chain employs TRBV18 and TRBJ2-7; D is uncertain. This CDR3 region has 12 residues. V was shortened by 4 bases and J by 6 bases, with 10 bases between the two germline ends. The germline gives CDR1 KGHSH, CDR2 LQKENI. The CDR3 nucleotides are TGTGCCAGCTCACAAAGGAGATGCGAGCAGTACTTC. This gives the protein CASSQRRCEQYF. Filled out from reference TRBV18 and TRBJ2-7, the complete variable domain reads NAGVMQNPRHLVRRRGQEARLRCSPMKGHSHVYWYRQLPEEGLKFMVYLQKENIIDESGMPKERFSAEFPKEGPSILRIQQVVRGDSAAYFCASSQRRCEQYFGPGTRLTVT.

In its sample, this clonotype ranks as medium-sized. The V call is TRBV4-1, the J call TRBJ2-7, with no clear D. The CDR3 consists of 15 residues. Germline lookup yields CDR1 MGHRA and CDR2 YSYEKL. V gave up 0 bases and J gave up 4 bases, with 13 bases separating them. This CDR3 is CASSQDVQNAYEQYF. The CDR3 bases are TGCGCCAGCAGCCAAGACGTTCAGAATGCGTACGAGCAGTACTTC.

This clonotype was counted many times. The chain combines TRBV11-1 with TRBJ2-7, with D perhaps given as TRBD1 or TRBD2 (5 bases each). The CDR3 runs to 18 residues. Trimming shortened V by 2 bases and J by 5 bases, and 25 bases separated the two germline ends. Germline-derived CDR1 and CDR2 are SGHAT and FQDESV (reference sequence). CDR3 protein: CASSLQVGASGPYDEQYF. In nucleotides, the CDR3 is TGTGCCAGCAGCTTACAGGTAGGGGCCTCGGGACCCTACGACGAGCAGTACTTC.

This clonotype appeared a few times. The V call is TRBV29-1, the J call TRBJ2-7; D is uncertain. Germline V gene lookup returns CDR1 SQVTM and CDR2 ANQGSEA. Trimming removed 5 bases from V and 0 bases from J, with 8 bases in between. CDR3 size: 12 residues. CDR3 residues: CSVQSSSYEQYF. The DNA for the CDR3 is TGCAGCGTTCAGAGCAGCTCCTACGAGCAGTACTTC.

This clonotype rates as medium-sized. This sequence joins TRBV12-3 or TRBV12-4 and TRBJ2-1; D call uncertain. V was cut by 3 bases and J by 10 bases, with 19 bases left in between. The CDR3 loop spans 15 amino acids. CDR3 nucleotides: TGTGCCAGCAGTTTGCGGCAGAGAGTCGTGTCGGAGCAGTTCTTC. Protein sequence: CASSLRQRVVSEQFF.

This clonotype was counted between two and nine times. V and J are TRBV27 and TRBJ1-1; D possibly corresponds to TRBD1 (6 bases). CDR1 is MNHEY and CDR2 is SMNVEV in the germline V gene (reference sequence). The CDR3 length is 12 residues. Trimming cost V 9 bases and J 4 bases, with 12 bases left between them. CDR3 loop: CASSTGSTEAFF. CDR3 nucleotide sequence: TGTGCCAGTTCTACAGGGAGCACTGAAGCTTTCTTT.

This clonotype was counted at least ten times. The chain carries TRBV28 and TRBJ2-7, with a tentative D call TRBD2 (6 bases). Trimming pared 10 bases from V and 0 bases from J, leaving 19 bases between. The CDR3 has 15 residues. Germline CDR1 and CDR2: MDHEN and SYDVKM. The CDR3 DNA sequence: TGTGCCACGAGGAGGGAAGGGGATATCTCCTACGAGCAGTACTTC. Translation gives CATRREGDISYEQYF.

The chain carries TRBV4-1 and TRBJ1-2; TRBD1 matches 8 bases. There are 13 residues in the CDR3. The ends lost 3 bases at V and 9 bases at J; junction bases unmatched: 6. In germline, CDR1 is MGHRA, CDR2 YSYEKL. CDR3 amino acids: CASSHLGQGSYTF. Written as DNA, the CDR3 is TGCGCCAGCAGCCACCTTGGACAGGGAAGCTACACCTTC.

By share of the sample, this clonotype is medium-sized. This chain links TRBV11-2 with TRBJ2-1; the D is unclear. The CDR3 spans 18 residues. V lost 0 bases, J lost 3 bases, and 18 bases lay in between. Germline-derived CDR1 and CDR2 are SGHAT and FQNNGV. Written as DNA, the CDR3 is TGTGCCAGCAGCTTAGAGGACGAGAGAGGAAACAGCTACAATGAGCAGTTCTTC. Its protein product is CASSLEDERGNSYNEQFF. The variable domain in full, completed from reference TRBV11-2 and TRBJ2-1, reads EAGVAQSPRYKIIEKRQSVAFWCNPISGHATLYWYQQILGQGPKLLIQFQNNGVVDDSQLPKDRFSAERLKGVDSTLKIQPAKLEDSAVYLCASSLEDERGNSYNEQFFGPGTRLTVL.

This clonotype has just a few counts. The chain employs TRBV9 and TRBJ1-6; possibly TRBD1 for D (6 bases). The CDR3 is 14 amino acids. V was trimmed by 4 bases and J by 7 bases, leaving 12 bases between them. Germline V CDR1 and CDR2: SGDLS, YYNGEE. The CDR3 region is CASSSGTLNSPLHF. The CDR3 DNA reads TGTGCCAGCAGCTCGGGGACACTAAATTCACCCCTCCACTTT.

Comment on this clonotype: This may arise from a read error, as a much more abundant clone is one base away. The chain is built from TRBV20-1 and TRBJ1-5, with D possibly being TRBD1 (5 bases). The CDR3 runs to 15 residues. V lost 6 bases and J lost 3, with 18 bases in between. Germline V gene data show CDR1 as DFQATT and CDR2 as SNEGSKA (reference sequence). The CDR3 reads CSAVGGKVLNQPQHF. DNA for the CDR3: TGCAGTGCCGTCGGGGGGAAGGTTCTCAATCAGCCCCAGCATTTT.

By sample share, this clonotype is medium-sized. The chain joins TRBV20-1 to TRBJ2-1, with D perhaps TRBD1 or TRBD2 (6 bases each). V lost 5 bases, J lost 4 bases, and 15 bases lay in between. Per germline, CDR1 DFQATT and CDR2 SNEGSKA (reference sequence). This CDR3 is 14 amino acids long. CDR3 nucleotide sequence: TGCAGTGCTGAGGGGGGTATTCTATACAATGAGCAGTTCTTC. Translation: CSAEGGILYNEQFF.

This clonotype is medium-sized by share. The chain has TRBV7-3 and TRBJ2-1, with 15 bases lining up with TRBD2. The trim removed 6 bases at V and 10 bases at J, leaving 10 bases unmatched. The CDR3 has 16 residues. The germline gives CDR1 SGHTA, CDR2 FQGTGA. The CDR3 region is CASSWGLAGGASEQFF. CDR3 sequence (DNA): TGTGCCAGCAGTTGGGGACTAGCGGGGGGAGCTTCGGAGCAGTTCTTC.

In its sample, this clonotype ranks as medium-sized (0.01 to 0.1%). V is TRBV3-1 and J is TRBJ2-3, with 8 bases fitting TRBD2. Looked up from germline, CDR1 is LGHDT and CDR2 is YNNKEL (reference sequence). V lost 1 base, J lost 3 bases, and 9 bases stayed unmatched. CDR3 length equals 17 residues. The CDR3 loop reads CASSQVIERERTDTQYF. CDR3 nucleotides: TGTGCCAGCAGCCAAGTGATCGAGCGGGAGAGAACAGATACGCAGTATTTT.

There are a few counts of this clonotype. The V and J genes are TRBV6-2 or TRBV6-3 and TRBJ2-2; tentatively, D is TRBD1 (6 bases). This CDR3 contains 15 residues. Germline CDR1 and CDR2: MNHEY and SVGEGT. V lost 8 bases and J lost 5, with 18 bases in between. The CDR3 DNA follows: TGTGCCAGCTCAATAGAGCAGGGGTGGACCGGGGAGCTGTTTTTT. Protein product: CASSIEQGWTGELFF.

This clonotype was seen repeatedly, ten times or more. The rearrangement uses TRBV10-3 and TRBJ2-1, with 12 bases aligning to TRBD2. J was trimmed by 8 bases and V by 0 bases; bases with no gene match: 5. The CDR3 contains 16 residues. Germline values: CDR1 ENHRY, CDR2 SYGVKD. In DNA, the CDR3 is TGTGCCATCAGTGAGTCGAGGACTAGCGGGAAGGATGAGCAGTTCTTC. Translating gives CAISESRTSGKDEQFF.

This clonotype showed up just a few times. The V call is TRBV12-3 or TRBV12-4, the J call TRBJ1-2, with 9 nucleotides matching TRBD1. The CDR3 spans 15 residues. Trimming removed 6 bases from V and 4 bases from J; junction bases left unmatched: 9. The CDR3 spells CASSSSQGAGYGYTF. CDR3 bases: TGTGCCAGCAGCAGCTCACAGGGGGCCGGCTATGGCTACACCTTC.

The chain links TRBV5-1 to TRBJ2-7; D perhaps matches TRBD1 (6 bases). With 1 base removed from V and 2 bases from J, the gap between germline ends came to 16 bases. Per germline, CDR1 SGHRS and CDR2 YFSETQ. The CDR3 covers 16 residues. For the CDR3, the DNA is TGCGCCAGCAGCTTGTTGGACCCCACAGGGACCTACGAGCAGTACTTC. It yields the protein CASSLLDPTGTYEQYF.

In this sample, this clonotype is medium-sized (0.01 to 0.1%). V and J are TRBV27 and TRBJ2-2; 11 nucleotides agree with TRBD2. The V segment lost 4 bases and the J segment 3 bases; nucleotides outside the gene matches: 10. Germline V gene lookup returns CDR1 MNHEY and CDR2 SMNVEV (reference sequence). The CDR3 extends over 18 amino acids. CDR3 DNA sequence: TGTGCCAGCAGTTATAGACTAGCGGGGAAACTTTACACCGGGGAGCTGTTTTTT. Amino acids: CASSYRLAGKLYTGELFF.

This clonotype was counted between two and nine times. The chain couples TRBV5-4 to TRBJ2-5; D uncertain. The CDR3 runs to 13 residues. V gave up 0 bases and J gave up 3 bases, with 6 bases separating them. From germline, CDR1 is SGHNT and CDR2 YYREEE (reference sequence). The CDR3 bases are TGTGCCAGCAGCTTGGGCAGTAAAGAGACCCAGTACTTC. Translating gives CASSLGSKETQYF.

By share of the sample, this clonotype is medium-sized. V gene TRBV16 combines with J gene TRBJ2-7; D gene ambiguous. The CDR3 length is 13 residues. Trimming shortened V by 4 bases and J by 4 bases, and 11 bases separated the two germline ends. Germline loops: CDR1 KGHSY, CDR2 FQNENV. The CDR3 DNA follows: TGTGCCAGCAGCCTAAACCCCATTTACGAGCAGTACTTC. Protein: CASSLNPIYEQYF.

This clonotype is categorized as medium-sized. The chain recombines TRBV11-2 with TRBJ2-7, with 8 bases fitting TRBD2. V gave up 1 base and J gave up 2 bases; unmatched junction bases: 10. The CDR3 runs to 17 residues. Germline values: CDR1 SGHAT, CDR2 FQNNGV. The CDR3 loop is CASSLALGRGDPYEQYF. CDR3 bases: TGTGCCAGCAGCTTAGCACTCGGGCGGGGGGATCCCTACGAGCAGTACTTC.

This clonotype is labeled as medium-sized. The chain combines TRBV7-6 with TRBJ2-7; D perhaps matches TRBD1 (6 bases). Between the trimmed V and J ends, which lost 5 bases and 3 bases, there was a span of 8 bases. CDR3 length: 12 amino acids. Germline V gene sequence: CDR1 SGHVS, CDR2 FNYEAQ. The DNA for the CDR3 is TGTGCCAGCAGCCCAGGGGACTACGAGCAGTACTTC. This encodes CASSPGDYEQYF.

This rearrangement joins TRBV29-1 to TRBJ1-1; no clear D. Trimming cost V 6 bases and J 6 bases, with 8 bases left between them. CDR1 SQVTM and CDR2 ANQGSEA come from the germline V gene. The CDR3 contains 10 residues. CDR3 DNA sequence: TGCAGCGTGGCCACCCCTGAAGCTTTCTTT. It translates to CSVATPEAFF.

To note about this clonotype: The conserved closing phenylalanine or tryptophan is absent in this CDR3, likely reflecting a read error. This rearrangement joins TRBV5-1 to TRBJ1-2; 8 positions agree with TRBD1. V lost 1 base to trimming and J lost 9 bases; unmatched junction nucleotides: 14. Per germline, CDR1 SGHRS and CDR2 YFSETQ. The CDR3 totals 16 residues. In nucleotides, the CDR3 is TGCGCCAGCAGCTTGTTCAGTGGACAGGGACAAGGAAGCTACACCTTA. Protein: CASSLFSGQGQGSYTL.

In this sample, this clonotype is medium-sized. The chain combines TRBV29-1 with TRBJ2-2, with D uncertain. The CDR3 runs 15 residues. Trimming took 6 bases from V and 0 from J, leaving 14 bases between them. Germline V gene data show CDR1 as SQVTM and CDR2 as ANQGSEA. CDR3 amino acids: CSVMVGLSNTGELFF. The CDR3 nucleotides read TGCAGCGTGATGGTGGGTCTTTCGAACACCGGGGAGCTGTTTTTT.